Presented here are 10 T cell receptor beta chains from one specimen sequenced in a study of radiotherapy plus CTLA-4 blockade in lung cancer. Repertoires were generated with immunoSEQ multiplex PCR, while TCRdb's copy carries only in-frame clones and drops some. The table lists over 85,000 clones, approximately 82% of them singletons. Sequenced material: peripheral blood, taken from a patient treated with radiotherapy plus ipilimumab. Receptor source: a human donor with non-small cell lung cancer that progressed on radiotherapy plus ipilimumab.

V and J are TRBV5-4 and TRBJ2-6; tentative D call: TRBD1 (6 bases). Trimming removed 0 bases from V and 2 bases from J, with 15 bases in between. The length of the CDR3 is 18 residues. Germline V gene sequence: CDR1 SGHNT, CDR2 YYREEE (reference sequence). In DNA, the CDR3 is TGTGCCAGCAGCTTGGAGGGCAGGGGAACTGCTGGGGCCAACGTCCTGACTTTC. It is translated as CASSLEGRGTAGANVLTF.

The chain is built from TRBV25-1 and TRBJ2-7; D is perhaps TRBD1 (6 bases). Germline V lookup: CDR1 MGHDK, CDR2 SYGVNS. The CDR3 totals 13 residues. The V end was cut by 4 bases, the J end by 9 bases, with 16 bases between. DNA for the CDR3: TGTGCCAGCAGTGGGCAGGGGTTTAGGGCGCAGTACTTC. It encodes CASSGQGFRAQYF.

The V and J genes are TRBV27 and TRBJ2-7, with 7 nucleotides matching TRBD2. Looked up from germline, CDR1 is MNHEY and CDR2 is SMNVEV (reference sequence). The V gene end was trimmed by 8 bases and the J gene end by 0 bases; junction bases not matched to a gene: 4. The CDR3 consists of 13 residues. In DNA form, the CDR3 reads TGTGCCAGCTTAGCGGGCCTCTCCTACGAGCAGTACTTC. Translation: CASLAGLSYEQYF.

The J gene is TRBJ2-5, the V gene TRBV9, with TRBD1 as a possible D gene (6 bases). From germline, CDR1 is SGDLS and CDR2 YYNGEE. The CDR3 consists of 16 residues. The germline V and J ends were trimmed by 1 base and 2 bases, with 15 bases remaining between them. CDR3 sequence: CASSVFSGQEQETQYF. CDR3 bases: TGTGCCAGCAGCGTATTTTCGGGACAAGAACAAGAGACCCAGTACTTC.

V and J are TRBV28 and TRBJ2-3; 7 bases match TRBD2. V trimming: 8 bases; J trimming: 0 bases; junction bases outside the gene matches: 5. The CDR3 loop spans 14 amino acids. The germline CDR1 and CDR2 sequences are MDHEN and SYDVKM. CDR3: CASGASGSTDTQYF. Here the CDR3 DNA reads TGTGCCAGCGGGGCTAGCGGAAGCACAGATACGCAGTATTTT. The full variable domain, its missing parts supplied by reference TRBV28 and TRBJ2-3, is DVKVTQSSRYLVKRTGEKVFLECVQDMDHENMFWYRQDPGLGLRLIYFSYDVKMKEKGDIPEGYSVSREKKERFSLILESASTNQTSMYLCASGASGSTDTQYFGPGTRLTVL.

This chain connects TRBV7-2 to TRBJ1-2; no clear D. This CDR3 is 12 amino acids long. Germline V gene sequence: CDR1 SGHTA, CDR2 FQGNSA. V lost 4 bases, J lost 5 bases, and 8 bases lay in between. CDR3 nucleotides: TGTGCCAGCAGCTCGGTTCCGTATGGCTACACCTTC. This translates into CASSSVPYGYTF.

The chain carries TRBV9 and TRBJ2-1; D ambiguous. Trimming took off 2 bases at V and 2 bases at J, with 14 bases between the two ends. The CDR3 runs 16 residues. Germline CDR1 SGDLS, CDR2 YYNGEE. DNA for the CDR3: TGTGCCAGCAGCGTTGCAGTACTTGGCCCCTACAATGAGCAGTTCTTC. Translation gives CASSVAVLGPYNEQFF.

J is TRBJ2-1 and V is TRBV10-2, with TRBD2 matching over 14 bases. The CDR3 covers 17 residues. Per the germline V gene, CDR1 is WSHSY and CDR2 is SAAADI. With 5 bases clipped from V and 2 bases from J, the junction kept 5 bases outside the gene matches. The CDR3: CASSRLAGGTTYNEQFF. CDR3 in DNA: TGCGCCAGCAGTCGACTAGCGGGAGGGACTACCTACAATGAGCAGTTCTTC.

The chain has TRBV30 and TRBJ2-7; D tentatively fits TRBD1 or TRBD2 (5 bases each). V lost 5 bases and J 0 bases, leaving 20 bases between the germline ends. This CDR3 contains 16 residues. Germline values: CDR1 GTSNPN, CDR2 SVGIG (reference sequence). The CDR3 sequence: CAWSPVGRQSSYEQYF. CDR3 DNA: TGTGCCTGGTCCCCCGTGGGACGGCAGTCCTCCTACGAGCAGTACTTC. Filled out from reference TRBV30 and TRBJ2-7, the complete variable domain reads SQTIHQWPATLVQPVGSPLSLECTVEGTSNPNLYWYRQAAGRGLQLLFYSVGIGQISSEVPQNLSASRPQDRQFILSSKKLLLSDSGFYLCAWSPVGRQSSYEQYFGPGTRLTVT.

This CDR3 reads CASSSQTTSGIGSNEQFF. The CDR3 coding sequence is TGTGCCAGCAGCTCCCAGACGACTAGCGGGATAGGGTCCAATGAGCAGTTCTTC. The chain uses TRBV11-3 and TRBJ2-1; 11 bases line up with TRBD2. The germline V gene has CDR1 SGHNT and CDR2 YENEEA. The CDR3 consists of 18 residues. The ends lost 4 bases at V and 6 bases at J; junction bases unmatched: 14.